This is a list of T cell receptor beta chains from one sample in a study of T cells in Graves' hyperthyroidism and ophthalmopathy. Each CDR3 protein is one row after TCRdb ran MiXCR on the multiplex PCR reads. The data contain over 450,000 distinct CDR3 sequences, 15% to 20% of them seen just once; the ten biggest clones take up approximately 16%. Sequencing was done on a sample of blood. Receptors were obtained from a woman between 18 and 29 years old with Graves' ophthalmopathy. Each CDR3 is given with its conserved first and last residue. Each record gives: V gene, D gene, clone size, J gene, CDR3 protein, CDR3 DNA. The D gene is left open where the match is weak. Size is omitted from some rows. Given values are once, few, many or a class for expanded clones.

TRBV4-1,TRBD1,.,TRBJ1-2,CASSSRTGSSYGYTF,TGCGCCAGCAGCTCCCGGACAGGGTCTAGCTATGGCTACACCTTC
TRBV28,.,many,TRBJ2-3,CASSFSQGGTDTQYF,TGTGCCAGCAGTTTTAGCCAGGGAGGCACAGATACGCAGTATTTT
TRBV5-4,TRBD1,many,TRBJ2-3,CASSFGTGVVDTQYF,TGTGCCAGCAGCTTTGGGACAGGGGTGGTAGATACGCAGTATTTT
TRBV5-1,.,many,TRBJ1-1,CASSLMGEGTEAFF,TGCGCCAGCAGCTTGATGGGGGAGGGCACTGAAGCTTTCTTT
TRBV4-1,.,.,TRBJ1-5,CASSQARVGTQPQHF,TGCGCCAGCAGCCAAGCCAGGGTAGGGACTCAGCCCCAGCATTTT
TRBV11-2,.,many,TRBJ2-7,CASSPGPTRYF,TGTGCCAGCAGCCCTGGGCCCACGAGGTACTTC
TRBV13,.,.,TRBJ1-6,CASSTSSYNSPLHF,TGTGCCAGCAGCACGAGCTCCTATAATTCACCCCTCCACTTT
TRBV19,.,few,TRBJ1-1,CASSIDGEGMNTEAFF,TGTGCCAGTAGTATAGACGGGGAAGGGATGAACACTGAAGCTTTCTTT
TRBV28,TRBD2,.,TRBJ2-5,CASSMGLAETQYF,TGTGCCAGCAGTATGGGACTAGCGGAGACCCAGTACTTC
TRBV7-9,.,many,TRBJ2-7,CASSAGPRGSYEQYF,TGTGCCAGCAGCGCCGGGCCTAGGGGATCCTACGAGCAGTACTTC
TRBV6-1,.,.,TRBJ1-1,CAGRRRDRLNTEAFF,TGTGCCGGCAGGCGTCGTGACAGGTTGAACACTGAAGCTTTCTTT
TRBV30,TRBD1,many,TRBJ1-5,CAWRQGPNQPQHF,TGTGCCTGGCGACAGGGGCCCAATCAGCCCCAGCATTTT
TRBV20-1,TRBD2,few,TRBJ2-7,CSATAPPTSGGIYKQYF,TGCAGTGCTACGGCCCCCCCCACTAGCGGGGGGATTTACAAGCAGTACTTC
TRBV7-8,.,many,TRBJ1-1,CASSFVDSEAFF,TGTGCCAGCAGCTTTGTGGACAGCGAAGCTTTCTTT
TRBV12-5,TRBD2,few,TRBJ2-3,CASGSDSGSEDTQYF,TGTGCTAGTGGTTCGGATAGCGGGAGTGAGGATACGCAGTATTTT
TRBV7-9,.,many,TRBJ2-7,CASSPGGRTGMVGEQYF,TGTGCCAGCAGCCCCGGTGGGAGAACAGGCATGGTTGGCGAGCAGTACTTC
TRBV29-1,TRBD1,few,TRBJ1-2,CSVDRGRVYGYTF,TGCAGCGTTGACAGGGGGCGGGTCTATGGCTACACCTTC
TRBV11-1,.,.,TRBJ2-1,CASSVLGGARQFF,TGTGCCAGCAGCGTCCTTGGTGGGGCACGGCAGTTCTTC
TRBV27,.,many,TRBJ2-5,CASSGMGTNQETQYF,TGTGCCAGCAGTGGAATGGGGACAAACCAAGAGACCCAGTACTTC
TRBV20-1,.,many,TRBJ2-7,CSARDWVGSDYEQYF,TGCAGTGCTAGAGATTGGGTTGGCAGCGACTACGAGCAGTACTTC
TRBV24-1,TRBD1,many,TRBJ1-2,CATSETGRDYGYTF,TGTGCCACCAGTGAGACAGGGAGGGACTATGGCTACACCTTC
TRBV20-1,.,many,TRBJ2-3,CSATGRNTQYF,TGCAGTGCTACAGGGCGGAATACGCAGTATTTT
TRBV27,TRBD1,few,TRBJ1-6,CASSLFGQGIGSPLHF,TGTGCCAGCAGTTTATTCGGACAGGGGATAGGATCACCCCTCCACTTT
TRBV5-1,.,.,TRBJ2-5,CASSLVGQGKETQYF,TGCGCCAGCAGCTTGGTCGGGCAGGGGAAAGAGACCCAGTACTTC
TRBV20-1,.,many,TRBJ1-1,CSAELKQYTEAFF,TGCAGTGCCGAGCTTAAGCAATACACTGAAGCTTTCTTT
TRBV12-3/TRBV12-4,TRBD2,.,TRBJ2-5,CASTGELAGEQETQYF,TGTGCCAGCACGGGAGAGCTAGCGGGAGAACAAGAGACCCAGTACTTC
TRBV5-5,TRBD1,few,TRBJ2-3,CASSEGQGGDTQYF,TGTGCCAGCAGCGAGGGACAGGGAGGGGATACGCAGTATTTT